This record looks at one T cell receptor (beta chain) sequence and its context. Its antigen remains unknown. Profiled with immunoSEQ multiplex PCR; TCRdb holds only in-frame clones, not every one. The sample has a few million clones, about 92% seen once; the top ten hold around 0.14%. The data are from a study of shared clonotypes between healthy human individuals. Broader study findings: Larger richness was generally estimated for naive than memory subsets.

This CDR3 is 13 amino acids long. V shed 4 bases and J shed 5 bases, with 15 bases lying between them. Germline loops: CDR1 SQVTM, CDR2 ANQGSEA. The chain recombines TRBV29-1 with TRBJ2-7; D is undetermined. The TCR sequence derives from a man aged 18 to 29 in good health. Sequenced: naive CD4+ T cells sorted from blood. Subset given: CD45RA+ positively selected. CDR3 loop: CSVGGGQGDEQYF. The CDR3 DNA reads as TGCAGCGTTGGGGGTGGGCAAGGCGACGAGCAGTACTTC.